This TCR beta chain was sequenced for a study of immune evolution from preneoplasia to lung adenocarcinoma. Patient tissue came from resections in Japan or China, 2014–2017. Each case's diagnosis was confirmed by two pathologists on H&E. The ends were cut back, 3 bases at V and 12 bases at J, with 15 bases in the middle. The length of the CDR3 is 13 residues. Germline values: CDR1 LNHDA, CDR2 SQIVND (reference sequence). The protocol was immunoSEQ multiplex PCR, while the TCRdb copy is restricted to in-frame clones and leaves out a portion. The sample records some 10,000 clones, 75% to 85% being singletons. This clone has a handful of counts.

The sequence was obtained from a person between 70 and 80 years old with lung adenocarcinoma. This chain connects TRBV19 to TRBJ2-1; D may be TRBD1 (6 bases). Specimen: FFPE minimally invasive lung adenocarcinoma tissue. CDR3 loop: CASSIRAGDSQFF. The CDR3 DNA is TGTGCCAGTAGTATTCGTGCAGGGGATTCGCAGTTCTTC.